The 19 T cell receptor beta chains in this list originate from one sample, sequenced in a study of blood T cell repertoires in COVID-19 (dated by TCRdb to the early 2020s). The library was produced with the immunoSEQ multiplex PCR assay. TCRdb took this table from immuneACCESS and kept in-frame rearrangements with V and J called. Such tables lack part of the clones; where checked against another copy, unresolved V genes explain under half of the gap, and the rest is unexplained. Within this sample are about 170,000 clones, with around 81% of them counted one time only. 7.5% to 10% of the sample comes from the top ten. Sequencing used peripheral blood. The receptors were gathered from a woman at least 80 years old with COVID-19, enrolled during active disease.

The rearrangement links TRBV6-5 to TRBJ2-1, with 7 bases fitting TRBD1. There are 15 residues in the CDR3. J was trimmed by 4 bases and V by 6 bases; bases with no gene match: 9. Germline V gene lookup returns CDR1 MNHEY and CDR2 SVGAGI. The CDR3 DNA is TGTGCCAGCAGCTACAGGGGTTGGCCTTACAATGAGCAGTTCTTC. Residues: CASSYRGWPYNEQFF.

This chain uses TRBV6-5 with TRBJ1-4; TRBD1 matches 7 bases. Germline lookup yields CDR1 MNHEY and CDR2 SVGAGI. V trimming: 6 bases; J trimming: 5 bases; junction bases outside the gene matches: 6. CDR3 size: 14 residues. CDR3 region: CASRAGGPNEKLFF. The CDR3 DNA reads as TGTGCCAGCAGGGCAGGGGGACCGAATGAAAAACTGTTTTTT.

The chain couples TRBV19 to TRBJ2-2, with 11 bases identical to TRBD2. V lost 10 bases, J lost 5 bases, and 6 bases stayed unmatched. The CDR3 runs 14 residues. Per germline, CDR1 LNHDA and CDR2 SQIVND (reference sequence). CDR3 DNA: TGTGCCACCGTAGCGGGGGGGTGGACCGGGGAGCTGTTTTTT. It codes for CATVAGGWTGELFF.

The chain has TRBV5-1 and TRBJ1-1; D is uncertain. The germline V gene has CDR1 SGHRS and CDR2 YFSETQ. The V gene lost 3 bases and the J gene lost 6 bases, with 18 bases spanning the gap. The CDR3 is 15 amino acids. CDR3 DNA sequence: TGCGCCAGCAGCTACGGACGGAGCGGAGGAGCTGAAGCTTTCTTT. This translates into CASSYGRSGGAEAFF.

The chain carries TRBV5-4 and TRBJ1-2; perhaps TRBD1 as D (6 bases). V was cut by 4 bases and J by 3 bases, with 10 bases left in between. Per the germline V gene, CDR1 is SGHNT and CDR2 is YYREEE (reference sequence). This CDR3 region has 13 residues. The CDR3 DNA sequence: TGTGCCAGCAGCATGTACAGGGACTATGGCTACACCTTC. It codes for CASSMYRDYGYTF.

This chain connects TRBV7-8 to TRBJ2-2; 10 bases fit TRBD2. This CDR3 comprises 15 residues. Germline V CDR1 and CDR2: SGHVS, FQNEAQ. V was pared by 5 bases and J by 6 bases, with 6 bases of the junction left unmatched. This chain's CDR3 is CASSLQSGGAGELFF. The CDR3 DNA is TGTGCCAGCAGCCTCCAGAGCGGGGGGGCCGGGGAGCTGTTTTTT.

The CDR3 protein is CASTNGGFGYTF. The CDR3 nucleotides read TGTGCCAGTACCAATGGGGGGTTTGGCTACACCTTC. This chain connects TRBV19 to TRBJ1-2, with D possibly TRBD1 on 5 matching bases. This CDR3 is 12 amino acids long. In germline, CDR1 is LNHDA, CDR2 SQIVND (reference sequence). The ends were cut back, 7 bases at V and 7 bases at J, with 13 bases in the middle.

The rearrangement links TRBV28 to TRBJ1-5, with 7 bases aligning to TRBD1. Germline V lookup: CDR1 MDHEN, CDR2 SYDVKM. The CDR3 runs to 17 residues. V gave up 6 bases and J gave up 4 bases; unmatched junction bases: 15. The CDR3 spells CASSPSGTETLNQPQHF. The CDR3 DNA reads as TGTGCCAGCAGCCCATCCGGGACAGAAACCCTTAATCAGCCCCAGCATTTT.

The chain joins TRBV29-1 to TRBJ2-5; 12 bases agree with TRBD1. Looked up from germline, CDR1 is SQVTM and CDR2 is ANQGSEA. V shed 6 bases, J shed 3 bases, and the junction held 2 bases outside the gene matches. The CDR3 has 13 amino acids. CDR3 region: CSVGQGAEETQYF. CDR3 DNA sequence: TGCAGCGTGGGACAGGGGGCTGAAGAGACCCAGTACTTC.

The rearrangement uses TRBV18 and TRBJ2-3; D remains unclear. Trimming took off 3 bases at V and 2 bases at J, with 9 bases between the two ends. This CDR3 contains 14 residues. From germline, CDR1 is KGHSH and CDR2 LQKENI. The CDR3, as DNA: TGTGCCAGCTCACCGGGCAGCCTCACAGATACGCAGTATTTT. Translated, it gives CASSPGSLTDTQYF.

The count of this clone is one. The chain carries TRBV25-1 and TRBJ2-5, with 8 bases identical to TRBD2. The CDR3 runs to 13 residues. The V gene end was trimmed by 5 bases and the J gene end by 6 bases; junction bases not matched to a gene: 5. Germline CDR1 and CDR2: MGHDK and SYGVNS. The DNA for the CDR3 is TGTGCCAGCAGTTTCGGGGGGGCTAAGACCCAGTACTTC. Translated, it gives CASSFGGAKTQYF. Variable domain in full (rest from reference TRBV25-1 and TRBJ2-5): EADIYQTPRYLVIGTGKKITLECSQTMGHDKMYWYQQDPGMELHLIHYSYGVNSTEKGDLSSESTVSRIRTEHFPLTLESARPSHTSQYLCASSFGGAKTQYFGPGTRLLVL.

The chain joins TRBV19 to TRBJ1-6; 8 bases align to TRBD1. This CDR3 has 15 amino acids. CDR1 and CDR2 (germline): LNHDA, SQIVND (reference sequence). V shed 4 bases, J shed 7 bases, and the junction held 6 bases outside the gene matches. The CDR3 DNA sequence: TGTGCCAGTAGTACCCAGACAGGGGTGAATTCACCCCTCCACTTT. This encodes CASSTQTGVNSPLHF.

The chain is built from TRBV5-1 and TRBJ2-2, with D perhaps matching TRBD2 (5 bases). The V and J ends lost 4 bases and 6 bases respectively, with 10 bases between them. The germline V gene has CDR1 SGHRS and CDR2 YFSETQ. The CDR3 loop spans 13 amino acids. For the CDR3, the DNA is TGCGCCAGCAGCCCCGACGGGGCCGGGGAGCTGTTTTTT. Translated, it gives CASSPDGAGELFF.

The chain joins TRBV6-4 to TRBJ1-1; no firm D call. The CDR3 sequence is 13 residues long. Germline values: CDR1 MRHNA, CDR2 SNTAGT. Trimming took 5 bases from V and 2 from J, leaving 9 bases between them. The CDR3 sequence is CASSPRINTEAFF. DNA of the CDR3: TGTGCCAGCAGTCCTCGTATAAACACTGAAGCTTTCTTT.

This CDR3 is CASRKGGSNYGYTF. CDR3 coding DNA: TGTGCCAGCAGGAAAGGGGGATCGAACTATGGCTACACCTTC. This rearrangement joins TRBV6-5 to TRBJ1-2, with a weak D call TRBD1 (6 bases). The V end was cut by 6 bases, the J end by 2 bases, with 13 bases between. The germline V gene has CDR1 MNHEY and CDR2 SVGAGI. The CDR3 has 14 amino acids.

The rearrangement uses TRBV5-1 and TRBJ1-1, with TRBD1 matching 11 bases. This CDR3 spans 15 amino acids. With 0 bases clipped from V and 4 bases from J, the junction kept 2 bases outside the gene matches. The germline V gene has CDR1 SGHRS and CDR2 YFSETQ. The CDR3 sequence is CASSLGTGGLTEAFF. The CDR3 DNA is TGCGCCAGCAGCTTGGGGACAGGGGGCCTCACTGAAGCTTTCTTT. The full variable domain, its missing parts supplied by reference TRBV5-1 and TRBJ1-1, is KAGVTQTPRYLIKTRGQQVTLSCSPISGHRSVSWYQQTPGQGLQFLFEYFSETQRNKGNFPGRFSGRQFSNSRSEMNVSTLELGDSALYLCASSLGTGGLTEAFFGQGTRLTVV.

The rearrangement links TRBV5-4 to TRBJ1-4; D perhaps matches TRBD1 (6 bases). V was shortened by 2 bases and J by 1 base, with 6 bases between the two germline ends. This CDR3 has 14 residues. Germline V gene data show CDR1 as SGHNT and CDR2 as YYREEE (reference sequence). The DNA of the CDR3 is TGTGCCAGCAGCTTAGGGGGAACTAATGAAAAACTGTTTTTT. It encodes CASSLGGTNEKLFF.

The V and J genes are TRBV7-6 and TRBJ2-5, with a weak D call TRBD2 (5 bases). CDR3 size: 16 residues. Germline V lookup: CDR1 SGHVS, CDR2 FNYEAQ. V was clipped by 1 base and J by 5 bases, with 17 bases between them. The CDR3 here is CASSLGLLTGRETQYF. Written as DNA, the CDR3 is TGTGCCAGCAGCTTAGGGTTGTTGACGGGAAGGGAGACCCAGTACTTC.

The rearrangement uses TRBV27 and TRBJ2-4; 10 bases match TRBD2. The germline gives CDR1 MNHEY, CDR2 SMNVEV (reference sequence). V shed 1 base and J 8 bases; nucleotides not matched to a gene: 5. CDR3 length equals 15 residues. CDR3 loop: CASSLLSSGRHIQYF. CDR3 DNA: TGTGCCAGCAGTTTATTATCTAGCGGGAGACACATTCAGTACTTC.